The 31 T cell receptor beta chains presented below share a single source sample, sequenced in a study of T-cell memory formation after mild COVID-19. A single record per CDR3 protein comes from TCRdb applying MiXCR to the 5' RACE reads. This repertoire shows over 500,000 distinct CDR3 sequences, approximately 15% found once; its top ten account for roughly 8%. Sequencing input: PBMCs or a T cell subset sorted from them (not recorded which). These receptors came from an adult woman who had mild COVID-19 (a few samples of this study predate the infection). Cell type and time point are not known.

This clonotype has only a few counts. J is TRBJ1-5 and V is TRBV2, with TRBD1 matching over 10 bases. Trimming removed 7 bases from V and 7 bases from J; junction bases left unmatched: 7. The CDR3 has 14 amino acids. CDR1 SNHLY and CDR2 FYNNEI come from the germline V gene. CDR3 DNA sequence: TGTGCCAGCATAAAAGACAGGGGGCAACAGCCCCAGCATTTT. It translates to CASIKDRGQQPQHF.

The chain has TRBV25-1 and TRBJ2-3; 7 bases map to TRBD1. The J segment lost 5 bases and the V segment lost 4 bases, leaving 6 bases of the junction unmatched. Germline CDR1 reads MGHDK; CDR2 reads SYGVNS. The CDR3 covers 14 residues. The CDR3 coding sequence is TGTGCCAGCAGTGGGAACAGGGGTCGAGATACGCAGTATTTT. Residues: CASSGNRGRDTQYF.

The chain combines TRBV5-1 with TRBJ1-5; D call uncertain. Trimming removed 0 bases from V and 4 bases from J, with 8 bases in between. CDR1 SGHRS and CDR2 YFSETQ come from the germline V gene. The CDR3 runs to 14 residues. The CDR3 DNA is TGCGCCAGCAGCTTGGGGAGTTTTAATCAGCCCCAGCATTTT. Its protein product is CASSLGSFNQPQHF.

The chain recombines TRBV5-6 with TRBJ2-7, with 8 nucleotides matching TRBD1. The germline V gene has CDR1 SGHDT and CDR2 YYEEEE. The V gene end was trimmed by 0 bases and the J gene end by 1 base; junction bases not matched to a gene: 18. This CDR3 comprises 20 residues. CDR3: CASSLVGAGGGFRRSYEQYF. The CDR3 coding sequence is TGTGCCAGCAGCTTGGTCGGTGCAGGGGGCGGCTTCCGACGGTCCTACGAGCAGTACTTC. Together with reference TRBV5-6 and TRBJ2-7, the CDR3 gives the full variable domain: DAGVTQSPTHLIKTRGQQVTLRCSPKSGHDTVSWYQQALGQGPQFIFQYYEEEERQRGNFPDRFSGHQFPNYSSELNVNALLLGDSALYLCASSLVGAGGGFRRSYEQYFGPGTRLTVT.

The chain uses TRBV3-1 and TRBJ2-3; weak D call: TRBD2 (5 bases). The V gene lost 2 bases and the J gene lost 2 bases, with 8 bases spanning the gap. The CDR3 extends over 14 amino acids. Germline V gives CDR1 LGHDT, CDR2 YNNKEL (reference sequence). CDR3 in amino acids: CASSQTRTTDTQYF. CDR3 sequence (DNA): TGTGCCAGCAGCCAAACTAGGACCACAGATACGCAGTATTTT.

The table lists this clonotype with many counts. The CDR3 loop is CASSLGWGTEAFF. CDR3 in DNA: TGTGCCAGCAGTTTGGGTTGGGGAACTGAAGCTTTCTTT. The rearrangement joins TRBV12-3 or TRBV12-4 to TRBJ1-1; the D is unclear. Between the trimmed V and J ends, which lost 3 bases and 5 bases, there was a span of 10 bases. CDR3 length: 13 residues.

The chain recombines TRBV5-1 with TRBJ2-2; D is perhaps TRBD2 (6 bases). The CDR3 loop spans 14 amino acids. V lost 7 bases to trimming and J lost 2 bases, with 12 bases between them. Germline CDR1 reads SGHRS; CDR2 reads YFSETQ. The DNA for the CDR3 is TGCGCCAGCCAACCCGGGAGCAACACCGGGGAGCTGTTTTTT. It is translated as CASQPGSNTGELFF.

The chain employs TRBV12-3 or TRBV12-4 and TRBJ2-1, with 10 bases aligning to TRBD2. With 9 bases clipped from V and 0 bases from J, the junction kept 5 bases outside the gene matches. This CDR3 comprises 15 residues. This CDR3 reads CARYSGGSSYNEQFF. The CDR3 DNA sequence: TGTGCCAGATATAGCGGGGGGAGCTCCTACAATGAGCAGTTCTTC.

V and J are TRBV18 and TRBJ1-1; D ambiguous. Germline assignment: CDR1 KGHSH and CDR2 LQKENI. V was clipped by 1 base and J by 3 bases, with 15 bases between them. This CDR3 has 16 amino acids. The CDR3 reads CASSPRGSPEDTEAFF. The CDR3 DNA reads TGTGCCAGCTCACCACGAGGGTCCCCGGAAGACACTGAAGCTTTCTTT.

The rearrangement links TRBV5-1 to TRBJ1-2, with D hard to call. This CDR3 has 12 residues. Trimming stripped 7 bases from V and 3 bases from J, with 10 bases between. Germline CDR1 and CDR2: SGHRS and YFSETQ. The DNA for the CDR3 is TGCGCCAGCTCCAAAGGATACTATGGCTACACCTTC. As protein: CASSKGYYGYTF.

V is TRBV12-3 or TRBV12-4 and J is TRBJ2-7; 7 nucleotides match TRBD1. Trimming removed 8 bases from V and 5 bases from J; junction bases left unmatched: 9. There are 13 residues in the CDR3. The CDR3 here is CASLETGSNEQYF. In DNA, the CDR3 is TGTGCCAGCTTAGAGACAGGGTCTAACGAGCAGTACTTC.

This chain links TRBV29-1 with TRBJ2-7; no definite D call. Trimming removed 1 base from V and 2 bases from J, with 21 bases in between. The CDR3 runs 17 residues. Germline V gene lookup returns CDR1 SQVTM and CDR2 ANQGSEA. The CDR3 spells CSVEGPSGNKGTYEQYF. CDR3 in DNA: TGCAGCGTTGAAGGCCCAAGTGGTAACAAGGGCACCTACGAGCAGTACTTC.

This clonotype was seen only a few times. The chain combines TRBV7-2 with TRBJ2-6; the D is unclear. This CDR3 is built from 16 residues. V was shortened by 6 bases and J by 0 bases, with 12 bases between the two germline ends. Germline V CDR1 and CDR2: SGHTA, FQGNSA. CDR3 in DNA: TGTGCCAGCAGATCCGACGGCTACTCTGGGGCCAACGTCCTGACTTTC. Translation: CASRSDGYSGANVLTF. Full variable domain (outside the CDR3, taken from reference TRBV7-2 and TRBJ2-6): GAGVSQSPSNKVTEKGKDVELRCDPISGHTALYWYRQSLGQGLEFLIYFQGNSAPDKSGLPSDRFSAERTGGSVSTLTIQRTQQEDSAVYLCASRSDGYSGANVLTFGAGSRLTVL.

The chain carries TRBV6-2 or TRBV6-3 and TRBJ1-1, with a possible D match to TRBD1 (5 bases). The CDR3 spans 13 residues. Trimming stripped 10 bases from V and 3 bases from J, with 15 bases between. Germline CDR1 and CDR2: MNHEY and SVGEGT. The CDR3 sequence: CAIQGGRHTEAFF. The CDR3, as DNA: TGTGCCATTCAGGGAGGTCGGCACACTGAAGCTTTCTTT.

This chain links TRBV5-1 with TRBJ2-6; D remains unclear. The CDR3 has 18 residues. CDR1 and CDR2 (germline): SGHRS, YFSETQ. V was trimmed by 0 bases and J by 1 base, leaving 14 bases between them. CDR3 residues: CASSLVAALLSGANVLTF. CDR3 DNA sequence: TGCGCCAGCAGCTTGGTTGCAGCCTTGCTTTCTGGGGCCAACGTCCTGACTTTC.

The V gene is TRBV7-9, the J gene TRBJ1-2; tentatively, D is TRBD1 (6 bases). Trimming took off 11 bases at V and 8 bases at J, with 18 bases between the two ends. CDR3 length: 12 amino acids. Looked up from germline, CDR1 is SEHNR and CDR2 is FQNEAQ (reference sequence). This CDR3 is CAGTTGYRGYTF. The DNA of the CDR3 is TGTGCCGGCACGACAGGTTATCGCGGCTACACCTTC.

This clonotype was detected ten times or more. This chain uses TRBV6-6 with TRBJ2-1, with 8 nucleotides matching TRBD1. CDR1 and CDR2 from the germline V gene are MNHNY and SVGAGI (reference sequence). Trimming at V came to 5 bases and at J to 3 bases, leaving 3 bases not matched to a gene. The length of the CDR3 is 14 residues. The CDR3 DNA follows: TGTGCCAGCAGTGCAACAGGGGGCTACAATGAGCAGTTCTTC. This encodes CASSATGGYNEQFF.

In this sample, this clonotype turned up many times. This chain connects TRBV7-6 to TRBJ2-1; D unclear. There are 14 residues in the CDR3. CDR1 and CDR2 from the germline V gene are SGHVS and FNYEAQ. Trimming took off 5 bases at V and 5 bases at J, with 13 bases between the two ends. The CDR3 DNA sequence: TGTGCCAGCAGCCCTTGGCGACTTAACAATGAGCAGTTCTTC. This sequence encodes CASSPWRLNNEQFF.

This clonotype occurred a few times. V usage is TRBV4-1 and J usage is TRBJ2-1; D is ambiguous. V lost 0 bases, J lost 4 bases, and 10 bases lay in between. The CDR3 has 15 amino acids. Per germline, CDR1 MGHRA and CDR2 YSYEKL. CDR3 sequence (DNA): TGCGCCAGCAGCCAAGAAGCGCGGAAATACAATGAGCAGTTCTTC. Amino acid sequence: CASSQEARKYNEQFF.

The CDR3 reads CASSVRDRGTTEAFF. CDR3 bases: TGTGCCAGCAGCGTCAGGGACAGGGGTACGACTGAAGCTTTCTTT. V and J are TRBV2 and TRBJ1-1; 10 bases fit TRBD1. CDR1 SNHLY and CDR2 FYNNEI come from the germline V gene. The CDR3 is made up of 15 amino acids. Unmatched junction bases numbered 9, after V lost 6 bases and J lost 5 bases. The full variable domain, completed using reference TRBV2 and TRBJ1-1, is EPEVTQTPSHQVTQMGQEVILRCVPISNHLYFYWYRQILGQKVEFLVSFYNNEISEKSEIFDDQFSVERPDGSNFTLKIRSTKLEDSAMYFCASSVRDRGTTEAFFGQGTRLTVV.

The rearrangement links TRBV12-3 or TRBV12-4 to TRBJ2-1, with a possible D match to TRBD2 (5 bases). The V end was cut by 6 bases, the J end by 6 bases, with 12 bases between. This CDR3 has 13 residues. CDR3 nucleotide sequence: TGTGCCAGCAGGACTAACGCGGGCAATGAGCAGTTCTTC. Its protein product is CASRTNAGNEQFF.

This clonotype was seen a handful of times. V is TRBV20-1 and J is TRBJ1-5; weak D call: TRBD1 (6 bases). Germline CDR1 DFQATT, CDR2 SNEGSKA (reference sequence). The CDR3 runs 13 residues. V dropped 5 bases and J dropped 2 bases, with 10 bases sitting between them. The DNA of the CDR3 is TGCAGTGCTTACAGGGACGGCAATCAGCCCCAGCATTTT. It specifies CSAYRDGNQPQHF.

The genes are TRBV30 and TRBJ2-1; D is unresolved. The length of the CDR3 is 15 residues. With 5 bases removed from V and 4 bases from J, the gap between germline ends came to 18 bases. CDR1 GTSNPN and CDR2 SVGIG come from the germline V gene (reference sequence). CDR3 in amino acids: CAWWAETSIYNEQFF. CDR3 nucleotides: TGTGCCTGGTGGGCGGAGACGTCGATTTACAATGAGCAGTTCTTC.

The rearrangement links TRBV9 to TRBJ1-5, with 7 bases aligning to TRBD1. Trimming removed 2 bases from V and 7 bases from J; junction bases left unmatched: 3. The CDR3 loop spans 13 amino acids. Per germline, CDR1 SGDLS and CDR2 YYNGEE. CDR3 sequence reads: CASSVEGQQPQHF. DNA for the CDR3: TGTGCCAGCAGCGTGGAGGGACAGCAGCCCCAGCATTTT.

The rearrangement joins TRBV4-1 to TRBJ1-1, with a weak D call TRBD1 (5 bases). Germline V lookup: CDR1 MGHRA, CDR2 YSYEKL. Trimming cost V 2 bases and J 3 bases, with 10 bases left between them. The CDR3 has 14 residues. Here the CDR3 reads CASSQFAGDTEAFF. Here the CDR3 DNA reads TGCGCCAGCAGCCAATTTGCGGGGGACACTGAAGCTTTCTTT.

The sample holds a few counts of this clonotype. The chain is built from TRBV12-3 or TRBV12-4 and TRBJ2-1, with D tentatively TRBD1 (5 bases). V shed 3 bases and J shed 2 bases, with 11 bases lying between them. This CDR3 is built from 15 residues. CDR3 bases: TGTGCCAGCAGTTTGGCGACAGTCACCTACAATGAGCAGTTCTTC. It codes for CASSLATVTYNEQFF.

The rearrangement joins TRBV12-3 or TRBV12-4 to TRBJ1-1; D is possibly TRBD1 (6 bases). Trimming removed 3 bases at V and 4 bases at J, with 15 bases between. The CDR3 consists of 15 residues. Written as DNA, the CDR3 is TGTGCCAGCAGTTTCCGGGTACAGGGAGGCACTGAAGCTTTCTTT. Its protein product is CASSFRVQGGTEAFF.

This clonotype was detected only a few times. This sequence joins TRBV24-1 and TRBJ2-1; 10 nucleotides agree with TRBD1. The V and J ends lost 2 bases and 2 bases, in that order; junction bases with no gene match: 2. The germline gives CDR1 KGHDR, CDR2 SFDVKD. The CDR3 loop spans 16 amino acids. The DNA of the CDR3 is TGTGCCACCAGTGATTGGGGGACAGGGGCCTACAATGAGCAGTTCTTC. Its translation is CATSDWGTGAYNEQFF.

The V and J genes are TRBV20-1 and TRBJ1-2, with D possibly TRBD1 on 5 matching bases. The CDR3 is 15 amino acids. V lost 0 bases and J lost 0, with 11 bases in between. Germline V gene data show CDR1 as DFQATT and CDR2 as SNEGSKA (reference sequence). The CDR3 sequence is CSARDFGGANYGYTF. CDR3 sequence (DNA): TGCAGTGCTAGAGATTTTGGGGGAGCTAACTATGGCTACACCTTC.

Only a few counts were recorded for this clonotype. This chain uses TRBV20-1 with TRBJ2-7, with TRBD2 matching 8 bases. J gave up 3 bases and V 3 bases, and 4 bases lay outside the gene matches. The germline gives CDR1 DFQATT, CDR2 SNEGSKA (reference sequence). The CDR3 extends over 13 amino acids. CDR3 bases: TGCAGTGCTAGGGGACTAGAGATCTACGAGCAGTACTTC. This encodes CSARGLEIYEQYF.

This clonotype was seen at least ten times. CDR3 amino acids: CASSPRQGPYEQYF. The CDR3 DNA reads as TGTGCCAGCTCACCACGTCAGGGACCCTACGAGCAGTACTTC. This rearrangement joins TRBV18 to TRBJ2-7; tentatively, D is TRBD1 or TRBD2 (5 bases each). The V gene's germline CDR1 is KGHSH and CDR2 LQKENI. V shed 1 base and J shed 2 bases, with 9 bases lying between them. The CDR3 covers 14 residues.